One sample yielded the 22 T cell receptor beta chains listed below, sequenced in a study of radiotherapy plus CTLA-4 blockade in lung cancer. Repertoires were generated with immunoSEQ multiplex PCR, while TCRdb's copy carries only in-frame clones and drops some. The data show tens of thousands of clones, with around four fifths seen just once and 3% to 4% held by the top ten. Sequencing used peripheral blood, obtained from a patient treated with radiotherapy plus ipilimumab. The receptors were sampled from a human donor with non-small cell lung cancer who had a partial response to radiotherapy plus ipilimumab.

This clone is a singleton in its sample. The junction departs from germline at one end; a sequencing error may be responsible. The rearrangement uses TRBV7-9 and TRBJ1-3; 9 bases are a match to TRBD1. The CDR3 loop spans 16 amino acids. Looked up from germline, CDR1 is SEHNR and CDR2 is FQNEAQ (reference sequence). The CDR3 coding sequence is TGTGCCGGCAGCTTAAAGGACAGGGGCGATGGAAACACCATATATTTT. Residues: CAGSLKDRGDGNTIYF.

The chain is built from TRBV6-5 and TRBJ1-6, with 10 bases fitting TRBD1. The trim removed 6 bases at V and 5 bases at J, leaving 4 bases unmatched. In germline, CDR1 is MNHEY, CDR2 SVGAGI. The CDR3 contains 15 residues. Written as DNA, the CDR3 is TGTGCCAGCAGATTGGGACAGGGGCATAATTCACCCCTCCACTTT. Translating gives CASRLGQGHNSPLHF.

The chain couples TRBV29-1 to TRBJ2-1, with a possible D match to TRBD1 (5 bases). V dropped 1 base and J dropped 9 bases, with 13 bases sitting between them. The CDR3 loop spans 13 amino acids. Per the germline V gene, CDR1 is SQVTM and CDR2 is ANQGSEA. The CDR3: CSVEVLGRAEQFF. The CDR3 region has the DNA TGCAGCGTTGAAGTGTTGGGCAGGGCTGAGCAGTTCTTC.

The CDR3 loop is CASSLWGTGDPNMETQYF. CDR3 sequence (DNA): TGTGCCAGCAGCTTGTGGGGGACAGGGGACCCTAATATGGAGACCCAGTACTTC. The genes are TRBV5-5 and TRBJ2-5; 10 bases are shared with TRBD1. CDR3 length: 18 residues. V shed 1 base, J shed 5 bases, and the junction held 14 bases outside the gene matches. CDR1 is SGHKS and CDR2 is YYEKEE in the germline V gene (reference sequence).

The chain carries TRBV19 and TRBJ1-5, with 9 bases lining up with TRBD1. With V trimmed by 5 bases and J by 6 bases, 5 bases remained unmatched. Germline V lookup: CDR1 LNHDA, CDR2 SQIVND (reference sequence). CDR3 length: 14 residues. CDR3 bases: TGTGCCAGTAGTTACACAGGGGGCGGTCAGCCCCAGCATTTT. This gives the protein CASSYTGGGQPQHF.

By sample share, this clone is medium-sized. The CDR3 region is CTSSQDSGINTEAFF. The CDR3 DNA reads as TGCACCAGCAGCCAAGATTCGGGAATTAACACTGAAGCTTTCTTT. The rearrangement joins TRBV1 to TRBJ1-1. TRBV1 is termed a pseudogene. The CDR3 contains 15 residues.

This clone occurred once. V gene TRBV30 combines with J gene TRBJ1-6, with TRBD1 matching over 8 bases. The germline gives CDR1 GTSNPN, CDR2 SVGIG (reference sequence). V trimming: 1 base; J trimming: 9 bases; junction bases outside the gene matches: 5. The CDR3 covers 14 residues. The CDR3 DNA sequence: TGTGCCTGGAGTGAGACAGGGGATGGTTCACCCCTCCACTTT. Amino acid sequence: CAWSETGDGSPLHF.

This sequence joins TRBV5-4 and TRBJ2-7; no definite D call. There are 13 residues in the CDR3. V lost 2 bases and J 2 bases, leaving 8 bases between the germline ends. Germline CDR1 and CDR2: SGHNT and YYREEE (reference sequence). The CDR3 sequence is CASSFDNPYEQYF. DNA for the CDR3: TGTGCCAGCAGCTTTGACAATCCCTACGAGCAGTACTTC.

The V call is TRBV6-1, the J call TRBJ1-6, with D hard to call. V was cut by 8 bases and J by 9 bases, with 14 bases left in between. The germline V gene has CDR1 MNHNS and CDR2 SASEGT. The CDR3 is 13 residues long. The CDR3 loop reads CASYGLSGSPLHF. The CDR3 bases are TGTGCCAGCTACGGGCTCAGCGGTTCACCCCTCCACTTT.

The chain employs TRBV5-1 and TRBJ2-7; possible D gene TRBD2, 5 bases. This CDR3 is built from 14 residues. The germline V gene encodes CDR1 SGHRS and CDR2 YFSETQ. The germline V and J ends were trimmed by 4 bases and 0 bases, with 11 bases remaining between them. The CDR3 DNA sequence: TGCGCCAGCAGCCTCTCGGGGTACTCCTACGAGCAGTACTTC. Protein sequence: CASSLSGYSYEQYF.

The rearrangement uses TRBV9 and TRBJ2-1; possibly TRBD1 for D (5 bases). Germline CDR1 SGDLS, CDR2 YYNGEE. This CDR3 has 14 amino acids. V dropped 4 bases and J dropped 9 bases, with 17 bases sitting between them. In DNA, the CDR3 is TGTGCCAGCAGCTTCGACAGAATCGGAAGTGAGCAGTTCTTC. Its translation: CASSFDRIGSEQFF.

This chain links TRBV4-3 with TRBJ2-3; TRBD2 agrees at 10 bases. The germline CDR1 and CDR2 sequences are LGHNA and YSLEER. V lost 2 bases and J lost 2; bases outside the gene matches: 13. CDR3 length equals 19 residues. CDR3: CASSQIGRGSGGDTDTQYF. The CDR3 nucleotides are TGCGCCAGCAGCCAAATTGGCCGGGGAAGCGGGGGGGACACAGATACGCAGTATTTT.

J is TRBJ2-2 and V is TRBV7-9; possible D gene TRBD1, 6 bases. The germline V gene has CDR1 SEHNR and CDR2 FQNEAQ (reference sequence). Deletions cut 3 bases from V and 4 bases from J, with 21 bases between. CDR3 size: 18 residues. The CDR3 here is CASSLISGTFYPTGELFF. The CDR3 DNA reads as TGTGCCAGCAGCTTGATATCCGGGACATTCTACCCCACCGGGGAGCTGTTTTTT. Full variable domain (rest looked up from reference TRBV7-9 and TRBJ2-2): DTGVSQNPRHKITKRGQNVTFRCDPISEHNRLYWYRQTLGQGPEFLTYFQNEAQLEKSRLLSDRFSAERPKGSFSTLEIQRTEQGDSAMYLCASSLISGTFYPTGELFFGEGSRLTVL.

V gene TRBV29-1 combines with J gene TRBJ2-2, with D perhaps TRBD2 (5 bases). The germline CDR1 and CDR2 sequences are SQVTM and ANQGSEA. V was cut by 2 bases and J by 4 bases, with 14 bases left in between. CDR3 length: 15 residues. The CDR3 region is CSVELRGLSTGELFF. CDR3 nucleotide sequence: TGCAGCGTTGAACTTAGAGGGCTAAGCACCGGGGAGCTGTTTTTT.

The rearrangement uses TRBV15 and TRBJ1-5; tentative D call: TRBD1 (6 bases). The CDR3 covers 15 residues. Germline lookup yields CDR1 LNHNV and CDR2 YYDKDF (reference sequence). V gave up 0 bases and J gave up 4 bases, with 10 bases separating them. The CDR3 coding sequence is TGTGCCACCAGCAGAGATGGAGGACAGAATCAGCCCCAGCATTTT. This sequence encodes CATSRDGGQNQPQHF.

This chain connects TRBV7-9 to TRBJ1-5; 7 nucleotides line up with TRBD1. Per the germline V gene, CDR1 is SEHNR and CDR2 is FQNEAQ (reference sequence). V lost 1 base and J lost 4; bases outside the gene matches: 7. CDR3 size: 16 residues. The CDR3 is CASSLEGGFGNQPQHF. In DNA, the CDR3 is TGTGCCAGCAGCTTAGAAGGGGGCTTTGGAAATCAGCCCCAGCATTTT. Full variable domain (outside the CDR3, taken from reference TRBV7-9 and TRBJ1-5): DTGVSQNPRHKITKRGQNVTFRCDPISEHNRLYWYRQTLGQGPEFLTYFQNEAQLEKSRLLSDRFSAERPKGSFSTLEIQRTEQGDSAMYLCASSLEGGFGNQPQHFGDGTRLSIL.

The gene calls are TRBV2 and TRBJ1-5; TRBD1 matches 8 bases. This CDR3 region has 15 residues. Germline loops: CDR1 SNHLY, CDR2 FYNNEI. Unmatched junction bases numbered 4, after V lost 4 bases and J lost 2 bases. This CDR3 reads CASSGTGSGNQPQHF. In nucleotides, the CDR3 is TGTGCCAGCAGTGGGACAGGGAGTGGCAATCAGCCCCAGCATTTT. Looking up the rest from reference TRBV2 and TRBJ1-5 gives the full variable domain: EPEVTQTPSHQVTQMGQEVILRCVPISNHLYFYWYRQILGQKVEFLVSFYNNEISEKSEIFDDQFSVERPDGSNFTLKIRSTKLEDSAMYFCASSGTGSGNQPQHFGDGTRLSIL.

The chain combines TRBV10-3 with TRBJ2-1; 11 bases are shared with TRBD2. Looked up from germline, CDR1 is ENHRY and CDR2 is SYGVKD. With V trimmed by 6 bases and J by 5 bases, 6 bases remained unmatched. The CDR3 runs to 15 residues. The CDR3 DNA is TGTGCCATCAGCGACCTAGCGGGGGGCCACAATGAGCAGTTCTTC. Translation gives CAISDLAGGHNEQFF.

V gene TRBV29-1 combines with J gene TRBJ2-2, with 8 bases matching TRBD2. The ends lost 7 bases at V and 6 bases at J; junction bases unmatched: 13. Germline CDR1 reads SQVTM; CDR2 reads ANQGSEA. The CDR3 runs to 15 residues. The CDR3 protein is CSAAGVAGGAGELFF. CDR3 sequence (DNA): TGCAGCGCTGCGGGGGTGGCGGGGGGTGCCGGGGAGCTGTTTTTT.

This chain uses TRBV5-1 with TRBJ1-1; 9 bases map to TRBD1. The CDR3 sequence is 14 residues long. Germline V gives CDR1 SGHRS, CDR2 YFSETQ. Unmatched junction bases numbered 1, after V lost 4 bases and J lost 0 bases. DNA for the CDR3: TGCGCCAGCAGCGACAGGGGGGTGAACACTGAAGCTTTCTTT. This sequence encodes CASSDRGVNTEAFF.

V is TRBV30 and J is TRBJ1-1; TRBD1 might be the D (5 bases). CDR3 length equals 14 residues. The V and J ends lost 2 bases and 5 bases respectively, with 15 bases between them. Per the germline V gene, CDR1 is GTSNPN and CDR2 is SVGIG (reference sequence). The CDR3 DNA reads TGTGCCTGGAGTCACATGGGACGGGGGACTGAAGCTTTCTTT. It is translated as CAWSHMGRGTEAFF. The full variable domain, its missing parts supplied by reference TRBV30 and TRBJ1-1, is SQTIHQWPATLVQPVGSPLSLECTVEGTSNPNLYWYRQAAGRGLQLLFYSVGIGQISSEVPQNLSASRPQDRQFILSSKKLLLSDSGFYLCAWSHMGRGTEAFFGQGTRLTVV.

V is TRBV7-9 and J is TRBJ2-1; TRBD1 matches 10 bases. From germline, CDR1 is SEHNR and CDR2 FQNEAQ (reference sequence). The CDR3 spans 15 residues. J gave up 3 bases and V 4 bases, and 3 bases lay outside the gene matches. The CDR3 region is CASSSDRGGYNEQFF. For the CDR3, the DNA is TGTGCCAGCAGCTCGGACAGGGGGGGCTACAATGAGCAGTTCTTC.